These T cell receptor beta chains were read from a single sample in a study of CXCR4 blockade with PD-1 therapy in pancreatic cancer. TCRdb keeps only in-frame clones here, not all; method: immunoSEQ multiplex PCR. The table lists a few thousand clones, 48% of them singletons. Sequencing input: tumor tissue. Receptors originate from a human donor with pancreatic ductal adenocarcinoma. CDR3s include the opening cysteine and the closing phenylalanine or tryptophan. Each record gives: D gene, J gene, V gene, clone size, CDR3 DNA, CDR3 protein. A D gene is named only where the DNA matches it firmly. The size of a clone is reported for some rows only, either as once, few or many, or as a class for expanded clones.

-,TRBJ2-2,TRBV28,few,TGTGCCAGCAGAGCGACAGCAGCCGGGGAGCTGTTTTTT,CASRATAAGELFF
TRBD1,TRBJ2-1,TRBV19,-,TGTGCCAGTAGTGCGGACAGGGGGGCCTACAATGAGCAGTTCTTC,CASSADRGAYNEQFF
-,TRBJ1-2,TRBV5-1,-,TGCGCCAGCAGCTGGACAGTTTTTTCCTATGGCTACACCTTC,CASSWTVFSYGYTF
-,TRBJ2-2,TRBV29-1,-,TGCAGCGTGGCGCGGTCGGTCAACACCGGGGAGCTGTTTTTT,CSVARSVNTGELFF
-,TRBJ1-1,TRBV28,-,TGTGCCAGCAGCCAGCCGGACAGAACGAACACTGAAGCTTTCTTT,CASSQPDRTNTEAFF
-,TRBJ1-1,TRBV18,-,TGTGCCAGCTCACCACGCCACCAAGAGACTGAAGCTTTCTTT,CASSPRHQETEAFF
TRBD1,TRBJ2-1,TRBV18,-,TGTGCCAGCTCACCATTTGAGGGGACAGGGACATTGAGGCAGTTCTTC,CASSPFEGTGTLRQFF
-,TRBJ2-7,TRBV9,few,TGTGCCAGCAGGGGGACATCCAATCGGTCCTACGAGCAGTACTTC,CASRGTSNRSYEQYF
-,TRBJ2-7,TRBV30,-,TGTGCCTGCCTCTGGGGGGTCGAGCAGTACTTC,CACLWGVEQYF
-,TRBJ2-3,TRBV4-1,few,TGCGCCAGCAGCAAAATAGCGGTGTTCACAGATACGCAGTATTTT,CASSKIAVFTDTQYF
-,TRBJ2-3,TRBV6-4,few,TGTGCCAGCAGTCTGAGTGGGACGGATACGCAGTATTTT,CASSLSGTDTQYF
-,TRBJ2-7,TRBV6-1,few,TGTGCCAGCAGTGAAGGGTGGGACGGGACCTACGAGCAGTACTTC,CASSEGWDGTYEQYF
-,TRBJ2-1,TRBV5-2,-,TGTGCTAGCAGCTTCCTAGCGGGGTATGAGCAGTTCTTC,CASSFLAGYEQFF
TRBD2,TRBJ2-7,TRBV29-1,-,TGCAGCGTTGAAGATCTTAGCGGGAGGACGTCCGAGCAGTACTTC,CSVEDLSGRTSEQYF